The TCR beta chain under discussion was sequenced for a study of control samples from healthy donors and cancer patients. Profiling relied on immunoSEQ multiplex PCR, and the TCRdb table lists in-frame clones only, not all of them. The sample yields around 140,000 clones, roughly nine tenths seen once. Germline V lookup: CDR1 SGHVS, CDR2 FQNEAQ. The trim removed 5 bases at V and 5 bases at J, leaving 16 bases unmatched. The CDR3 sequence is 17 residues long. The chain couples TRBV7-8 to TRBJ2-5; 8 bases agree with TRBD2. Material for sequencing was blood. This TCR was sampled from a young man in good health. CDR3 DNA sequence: TGTGCCAGCAGCAAGCGCCCGGCGGGGGGATCGCAGGAGACCCAGTACTTC. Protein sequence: CASSKRPAGGSQETQYF.